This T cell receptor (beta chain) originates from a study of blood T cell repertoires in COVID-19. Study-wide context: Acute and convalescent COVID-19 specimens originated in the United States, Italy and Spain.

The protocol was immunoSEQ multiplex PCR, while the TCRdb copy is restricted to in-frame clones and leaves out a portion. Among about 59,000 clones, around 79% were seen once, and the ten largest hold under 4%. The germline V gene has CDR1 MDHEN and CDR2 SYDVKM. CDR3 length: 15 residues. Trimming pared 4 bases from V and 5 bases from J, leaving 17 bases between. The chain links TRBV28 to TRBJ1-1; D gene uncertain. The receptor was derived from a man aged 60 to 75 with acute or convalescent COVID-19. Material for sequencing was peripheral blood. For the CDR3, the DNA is TGTGCCAGCAGTTCCCCTCCCCCAGCGGGGACTGAAGCTTTCTTT. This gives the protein CASSSPPPAGTEAFF.